The 9 T cell receptor beta chains below were found in one sample sequenced in a study of prognosis after radiotherapy for stage I lung cancer. Two rounds of multiplex PCR amplified TCR beta CDR3 from genomic DNA. The use of primers specific to each TRBV and TRBJ gene characterized first-round PCR. Each CDR3 protein gets one entry after TCRdb re-called the multiplex PCR reads with MiXCR. The sample lists around 16,000 distinct CDR3 sequences; around 40% were seen once. The sample in question was PBMCs, obtained before or after stereotactic body radiation therapy (not recorded which). The receptor set was obtained from a donor of 50 years or more with non-small cell lung cancer.

This clonotype has ten or more counts. This could be a read error, since a much larger clone is one nucleotide away. The chain carries TRBV7-9 and TRBJ2-2, with D possibly being TRBD2 (6 bases). CDR1 is SEHNR and CDR2 is FQNEAQ in the germline V gene (reference sequence). The CDR3 runs 15 residues. The CDR3 sequence is CAGSLGRGGTGELFF. For the CDR3, the DNA is TGTGCCGGCAGCTTAGGTAGGGGAGGCACCGGGGAGCTGTTTTTT.

This clonotype has a count of ten or more. The V gene is TRBV6-4, the J gene TRBJ2-6; tentatively, D is TRBD1 or TRBD2 (5 bases each). This CDR3 is 18 amino acids long. Germline CDR1 is MRHNA and CDR2 is SNTAGT. V was shortened by 6 bases and J by 3 bases, with 21 bases between the two germline ends. This CDR3 reads CASRGLRGAASGANVLTF. DNA for the CDR3: TGTGCCAGCAGGGGCCTCCGAGGGGCGGCTAGTGGGGCCAACGTCCTGACTTTC.

Many counts were recorded for this clonotype. The CDR3 protein is CASSPHRDPSNQPQHF. The CDR3 DNA sequence: TGTGCCAGCTCACCACATAGGGATCCGTCCAATCAGCCCCAGCATTTT. This rearrangement joins TRBV18 to TRBJ1-5; D is undetermined. Germline V CDR1 and CDR2: KGHSH, LQKENI. Trimming removed 1 base at V and 3 bases at J, with 13 bases between. The CDR3 spans 16 residues. The full variable domain, completed using reference TRBV18 and TRBJ1-5, is NAGVMQNPRHLVRRRGQEARLRCSPMKGHSHVYWYRQLPEEGLKFMVYLQKENIIDESGMPKERFSAEFPKEGPSILRIQQVVRGDSAAYFCASSPHRDPSNQPQHFGDGTRLSIL.

The chain has TRBV6-5 and TRBJ2-1, with 7 bases aligning to TRBD1. The J segment lost 15 bases and the V segment lost 4 bases, leaving 12 bases of the junction unmatched. The CDR3 runs 13 residues. CDR1 is MNHEY and CDR2 is SVGAGI in the germline V gene. The CDR3 region is CASSSDPGTVLFF. In DNA form, the CDR3 reads TGTGCCAGCAGTTCGGATCCCGGGACAGTGTTGTTCTTC.

This clonotype was seen ten or more times. This chain joins TRBV2 and TRBJ1-5; weak D call: TRBD1 (5 bases). Trimming shortened V by 3 bases and J by 3 bases, and 15 bases separated the two germline ends. This CDR3 region has 16 residues. CDR1 and CDR2 from the germline V gene are SNHLY and FYNNEI. Here the CDR3 reads CASSDEGVGINQPQHF. CDR3 DNA sequence: TGTGCCAGCAGTGACGAAGGGGTGGGGATCAATCAGCCCCAGCATTTT.

This clonotype was seen many times. The chain uses TRBV3-2 and TRBJ2-3. TRBV3-2 is deemed a pseudogene. This CDR3 has 12 amino acids. CDR3 bases: TGTGCCAGCAGCCACCGAGTGAATACGCAGTATTTT. Protein product: CASSHRVNTQYF.

On this clonotype: A far bigger clonotype differs at one base, so this is likely a read error. The rearrangement links TRBV6-9 to TRBJ2-6, with 11 nucleotides matching TRBD1. In germline, CDR1 is MNHGY, CDR2 SVAAGI. This CDR3 has 18 residues. CDR3 sequence (DNA): TGTGCCAGCAGTTACGGAAGGACAGGGGGCTCTGGGTCCAACGTCCTGACTTTC. This sequence encodes CASSYGRTGGSGSNVLTF.

Points on this clonotype: This sequence is one base from a far larger clone and is likely a read error. The rearrangement joins TRBV13 to TRBJ2-7; D uncertain. From germline, CDR1 is PRHDT and CDR2 FYEKMQ (reference sequence). This CDR3 comprises 16 residues. CDR3 DNA: TGCGCCAGCAGCTTGGAACAATCGGTCTGGGCGTCCGAGCAGTACTTC. Translation gives CASSLEQSVWASEQYF.

This clonotype has ten or more counts. The J gene is TRBJ2-5, the V gene TRBV19; 8 bases fit TRBD1. This CDR3 region has 15 residues. The V and J ends lost 1 base and 0 bases, in that order; junction bases with no gene match: 1. CDR1 LNHDA and CDR2 SQIVND come from the germline V gene (reference sequence). CDR3 residues: CASSIVTGDQETQYF. The DNA for the CDR3 is TGTGCCAGTAGTATAGTGACAGGGGACCAAGAGACCCAGTACTTC.